These 32 T cell receptor beta chains were all obtained from the same sample, sequenced in a study of blood T cell repertoires in COVID-19. Assay: immunoSEQ multiplex PCR; the TCRdb copy retains only in-frame clones and omits some. In the table there are around 68,000 clones, 85% of which are singletons. The sequenced sample consisted of peripheral blood. These TCRs come from an older man with acute or convalescent COVID-19.

This sequence joins TRBV9 and TRBJ2-7; a possible D gene is TRBD2 (6 bases). Looked up from germline, CDR1 is SGDLS and CDR2 is YYNGEE. Deletions cut 4 bases from V and 6 bases from J, with 20 bases between. The CDR3 loop spans 15 amino acids. DNA of the CDR3: TGTGCCAGCAGCACATCGACTAGTAATGGCGGCGAGCAGTACTTC. Translated: CASSTSTSNGGEQYF.

This clone occurred once. The chain joins TRBV19 to TRBJ1-2, with D possibly matching TRBD1 (6 bases). V was clipped by 10 bases and J by 2 bases, with 14 bases between them. The CDR3 runs 13 residues. The germline V gene encodes CDR1 LNHDA and CDR2 SQIVND (reference sequence). For the CDR3, the DNA is TGTGCCACACAGGGCGGGGGAAACTATGGCTACACCTTC. This sequence encodes CATQGGGNYGYTF. The whole variable domain, filled in from reference TRBV19 and TRBJ1-2, reads DGGITQSPKYLFRKEGQNVTLSCEQNLNHDAMYWYRQDPGQGLRLIYYSQIVNDFQKGDIAEGYSVSREKKESFPLTVTSAQKNPTAFYLCATQGGGNYGYTFGSGTRLTVV.

The chain is built from TRBV9 and TRBJ2-1; 7 bases are shared with TRBD2. V lost 1 base, J lost 4 bases, and 2 bases stayed unmatched. The CDR3 has 14 amino acids. Per germline, CDR1 SGDLS and CDR2 YYNGEE. Written as DNA, the CDR3 is TGTGCCAGCAGCGTAAGCGGGAATTACAATGAGCAGTTCTTC. Translation gives CASSVSGNYNEQFF.

This clone has a single count. V usage is TRBV28 and J usage is TRBJ1-1; D is possibly TRBD1 (6 bases). CDR1 MDHEN and CDR2 SYDVKM come from the germline V gene. This CDR3 comprises 15 residues. V lost 1 base, J lost 1 base, and 10 bases lay in between. The CDR3 spells CASSLSGGPNTEAFF. The DNA of the CDR3 is TGTGCCAGCAGTTTATCCGGGGGGCCGAACACTGAAGCTTTCTTT.

The chain links TRBV5-5 to TRBJ1-6, with 7 bases fitting TRBD1. The germline gives CDR1 SGHKS, CDR2 YYEKEE (reference sequence). The ends lost 0 bases at V and 9 bases at J; junction bases unmatched: 9. This CDR3 is built from 16 residues. The CDR3 DNA reads TGTGCCAGCAGCTTGGCTCAGGGGGAAGTCGGTTCACCCCTCCACTTT. Translating it yields CASSLAQGEVGSPLHF. The whole variable domain, remainder taken from reference TRBV5-5 and TRBJ1-6, is DAGVTQSPTHLIKTRGQQVTLRCSPISGHKSVSWYQQVLGQGPQFIFQYYEKEERGRGNFPDRFSARQFPNYSSELNVNALLLGDSALYLCASSLAQGEVGSPLHFGNGTRLTVT.

The genes are TRBV7-9 and TRBJ1-2, with D hard to call. CDR1 and CDR2 (germline): SEHNR, FQNEAQ (reference sequence). The CDR3 has 13 residues. V shed 5 bases and J shed 2 bases, with 9 bases lying between them. The CDR3 nucleotides read TGTGCCAGCAGCCCCTCCCTCAACTATGGCTACACCTTC. Translation gives CASSPSLNYGYTF.

The V and J genes are TRBV12-3 or TRBV12-4 and TRBJ1-2, with 8 bases matching TRBD1. V shed 6 bases and J 7 bases; nucleotides not matched to a gene: 4. This CDR3 contains 12 residues. The CDR3 reads CASSWTGTGYTF. In nucleotides, the CDR3 is TGTGCCAGCAGCTGGACAGGGACTGGCTACACCTTC.

The chain combines TRBV12-3 or TRBV12-4 with TRBJ1-1; no clear D. CDR3 length equals 13 residues. V shed 6 bases and J shed 5 bases, with 13 bases lying between them. CDR3 nucleotides: TGTGCCAGCAGCCCTAGTGGGTGGACTGAAGCTTTCTTT. As protein: CASSPSGWTEAFF.

The genes are TRBV10-3 and TRBJ2-7, with TRBD1 matching over 11 bases. V lost 6 bases to trimming and J lost 3 bases; unmatched junction nucleotides: 7. Germline CDR1 is ENHRY and CDR2 is SYGVKD. The CDR3 is 15 residues long. The CDR3 DNA sequence: TGTGCCATCAGCTCACCGGGACAGGGGGTCTACGAGCAGTACTTC. This sequence encodes CAISSPGQGVYEQYF.

V usage is TRBV5-1 and J usage is TRBJ1-4; D is unresolved. Per germline, CDR1 SGHRS and CDR2 YFSETQ. Trimming shortened V by 4 bases and J by 4 bases, and 8 bases separated the two germline ends. The CDR3 covers 13 residues. The CDR3 bases are TGCGCCAGCAGCAATCCGGTTAATGAAAAACTGTTTTTT. It yields the protein CASSNPVNEKLFF.

This rearrangement joins TRBV7-9 to TRBJ2-1, with 11 bases aligning to TRBD1. This CDR3 spans 18 amino acids. J gave up 8 bases and V 2 bases, and 14 bases lay outside the gene matches. The germline V gene encodes CDR1 SEHNR and CDR2 FQNEAQ (reference sequence). CDR3 sequence (DNA): TGTGCCAGCAGCTTAACAACCCGCTGGGGACAGGGGGATGATGAGCAGTTCTTC. Translating gives CASSLTTRWGQGDDEQFF.

The chain has TRBV29-1 and TRBJ2-3, with D perhaps TRBD2 (6 bases). The CDR3 is made up of 15 amino acids. The V end lost 1 base, the J end lost 5 bases, and 16 bases lay between the germline ends. CDR1 SQVTM and CDR2 ANQGSEA come from the germline V gene. CDR3 sequence (DNA): TGCAGCGTTGAAGTCGGCGGCGGGGCGGGAGATACGCAGTATTTT. As protein: CSVEVGGGAGDTQYF.

The chain recombines TRBV6-5 with TRBJ2-2; tentative D call: TRBD2 (6 bases). The CDR3 covers 14 residues. Germline V lookup: CDR1 MNHEY, CDR2 SVGAGI. Trimming removed 0 bases at V and 10 bases at J, with 12 bases between. This CDR3 is CASSYSGLNPELFF. The CDR3 DNA reads TGTGCCAGCAGTTACTCGGGACTTAATCCGGAGCTGTTTTTT.

Written as DNA, the CDR3 is TGTGCCACCAGTGCTGCCGGGACAGGGTTCTACAATGAGCAGTTCTTC. Translating gives CATSAAGTGFYNEQFF. This rearrangement joins TRBV24-1 to TRBJ2-1; TRBD1 aligns across 9 bases. Losses at the gene ends were 5 bases for V and 3 bases for J; bases not matched to a gene: 7. This CDR3 region has 16 residues. Germline V gene data show CDR1 as KGHDR and CDR2 as SFDVKD.

The rearrangement joins TRBV15 to TRBJ1-1, with D hard to call. CDR1 is LNHNV and CDR2 is YYDKDF in the germline V gene (reference sequence). This CDR3 is built from 12 residues. V was cut by 8 bases and J by 6 bases, with 13 bases left in between. CDR3 region: CATRGSLPEAFF. As DNA, the CDR3 is TGTGCCACCCGGGGATCGCTCCCTGAAGCTTTCTTT.

The chain recombines TRBV12-3 or TRBV12-4 with TRBJ1-5; 8 bases agree with TRBD1. The CDR3 length is 13 residues. The junction had 2 bases not matched to a gene; V was cut back by 4 bases and J by 6 bases. The CDR3 protein is CASSWTGSQPQHF. CDR3 DNA: TGTGCCAGCAGTTGGACAGGGAGTCAGCCCCAGCATTTT.

This chain uses TRBV7-9 with TRBJ2-1, with D possibly being TRBD2 (6 bases). Germline CDR1 is SEHNR and CDR2 is FQNEAQ (reference sequence). CDR3 length: 15 amino acids. Trimming stripped 5 bases from V and 9 bases from J, with 20 bases between. The CDR3 DNA reads as TGTGCCAGCAGCGGACAACTAGCCCCGGGGAGTGAGCAGTTCTTC. Its protein is CASSGQLAPGSEQFF.

The chain carries TRBV10-2 and TRBJ1-1; D remains unclear. Germline assignment: CDR1 WSHSY and CDR2 SAAADI. Between the trimmed V and J ends, which lost 8 bases and 2 bases, there was a span of 9 bases. The CDR3 runs to 12 residues. The CDR3 loop reads CASQEGNTEAFF. CDR3 DNA sequence: TGCGCCAGCCAGGAGGGTAACACTGAAGCTTTCTTT.

This clone has a single count. The same CDR3 is also encoded by other DNA sequences in this sample. The chain uses TRBV6-6 and TRBJ2-7; 12 bases are shared with TRBD1. The CDR3 sequence is 14 residues long. Germline CDR1 MNHNY, CDR2 SVGAGI (reference sequence). Losses at the gene ends were 6 bases for V and 7 bases for J; bases not matched to a gene: 7. CDR3 in amino acids: CASSTGQGAGEQYF. The CDR3 bases are TGTGCCAGCAGCACGGGACAGGGGGCGGGGGAGCAGTACTTC.

This clone was seen a single time. The V and J genes are TRBV11-3 and TRBJ2-1; TRBD2 aligns across 13 bases. Germline-derived CDR1 and CDR2 are SGHNT and YENEEA. The CDR3 length is 13 residues. V gave up 8 bases and J gave up 12 bases; unmatched junction bases: 7. The CDR3 DNA follows: TGTGCCAGCGGAAGGACTAGCGGGAGAGGGCAGTTCTTC. It codes for CASGRTSGRGQFF.

J is TRBJ2-1 and V is TRBV7-9; the match to TRBD2 covers 9 bases. This CDR3 is 15 amino acids long. Germline trimming cut 5 bases from V and 7 bases from J; bases unmatched to any gene: 9. CDR1 is SEHNR, CDR2 FQNEAQ, per germline (reference sequence). The CDR3 sequence is CASSEWAGGRNEQFF. The DNA for the CDR3 is TGTGCCAGCAGCGAGTGGGCGGGAGGGCGAAATGAGCAGTTCTTC.

This chain joins TRBV10-2 and TRBJ1-1; tentatively, D is TRBD1 (5 bases). This CDR3 is built from 12 residues. Between the trimmed V and J ends, which lost 3 bases and 9 bases, there was a span of 11 bases. The V gene's germline CDR1 is WSHSY and CDR2 SAAADI. CDR3 nucleotides: TGCGCCAGCAGTGAAGGGGATGAGAAAGCTTTCTTT. Translated, it gives CASSEGDEKAFF.

This rearrangement joins TRBV12-3 or TRBV12-4 to TRBJ1-5; D is unresolved. The CDR3 sequence is 11 residues long. Trimming shortened V by 6 bases and J by 9 bases, and 9 bases separated the two germline ends. For the CDR3, the DNA is TGTGCCAGCAGCCTAGCCGGGCCCCAGCATTTT. Translated: CASSLAGPQHF.

The chain links TRBV5-4 to TRBJ2-1; 7 bases match TRBD1. The CDR3 consists of 14 residues. J gave up 3 bases and V 1 base, and 1 base lay outside the gene matches. Germline assignment: CDR1 SGHNT and CDR2 YYREEE (reference sequence). The CDR3 protein is CASSLNRGYNEQFF. The CDR3 DNA reads as TGTGCCAGCAGCTTGAACAGGGGCTACAATGAGCAGTTCTTC.

The chain links TRBV24-1 to TRBJ2-5; TRBD2 agrees at 13 bases. V lost 4 bases, J lost 0 bases, and 4 bases stayed unmatched. CDR3 length: 17 amino acids. The germline gives CDR1 KGHDR, CDR2 SFDVKD. The CDR3 region is CATSDAGTSGNQETQYF. The CDR3 DNA follows: TGTGCCACCAGTGACGCCGGGACTAGCGGGAACCAAGAGACCCAGTACTTC.

J is TRBJ1-6 and V is TRBV7-2; 9 bases are a match to TRBD1. The trim removed 5 bases at V and 7 bases at J, leaving 6 bases unmatched. Per germline, CDR1 SGHTA and CDR2 FQGNSA. The CDR3 extends over 15 amino acids. The CDR3 sequence: CASSEQGARNSPLHF. CDR3 nucleotides: TGTGCCAGCAGCGAACAGGGGGCGAGGAATTCACCCCTCCACTTT.

The chain recombines TRBV10-3 with TRBJ1-1, with a tentative D call TRBD1 (5 bases). Germline lookup yields CDR1 ENHRY and CDR2 SYGVKD. Between the trimmed V and J ends, which lost 3 bases and 10 bases, there was a span of 21 bases. The CDR3 has 15 amino acids. CDR3 coding DNA: TGTGCCATCAGTGACCAGGGAAGGAGAACAGAAGTAGCTTTCTTT. Its protein is CAISDQGRRTEVAFF.

The chain links TRBV5-1 to TRBJ1-1; TRBD1 aligns across 9 bases. CDR1 and CDR2 (germline): SGHRS, YFSETQ. The V segment lost 0 bases and the J segment 3 bases; nucleotides outside the gene matches: 3. This CDR3 comprises 15 residues. CDR3 in DNA: TGCGCCAGCAGCTTGGGGACAGGGGCCTACACTGAAGCTTTCTTT. Protein product: CASSLGTGAYTEAFF.

The chain couples TRBV10-3 to TRBJ2-7; D not resolved. The CDR3 covers 12 residues. Germline V gene sequence: CDR1 ENHRY, CDR2 SYGVKD. Trimming left V 10 bases short and J 6 bases short, with 16 bases between. Here the CDR3 DNA reads TGTGCCACCCACAGTTCCTTCTCCGAGCAGTACTTC. It yields the protein CATHSSFSEQYF.

This sequence joins TRBV6-5 and TRBJ2-7; 15 nucleotides align to TRBD2. Germline CDR1 and CDR2: MNHEY and SVGAGI. The CDR3 spans 15 residues. Unmatched junction bases numbered 0, after V lost 2 bases and J lost 4 bases. This CDR3 is CASSYGTSGRYEQYF. The CDR3 DNA follows: TGTGCCAGCAGTTACGGGACTAGCGGGAGGTACGAGCAGTACTTC.

V and J are TRBV5-1 and TRBJ1-3; D perhaps matches TRBD1 (6 bases). The V gene lost 4 bases and the J gene lost 4 bases, with 12 bases spanning the gap. Per the germline V gene, CDR1 is SGHRS and CDR2 is YFSETQ. This CDR3 has 14 residues. In DNA, the CDR3 is TGCGCCAGCAGCATACAGGGAGCCGGAAACACCATATATTTT. Its translation is CASSIQGAGNTIYF.

V gene TRBV20-1 combines with J gene TRBJ1-5; 9 bases align to TRBD1. Germline CDR1 reads DFQATT; CDR2 reads SNEGSKA (reference sequence). The CDR3 length is 15 residues. J gave up 2 bases and V 3 bases, and 5 bases lay outside the gene matches. Written as DNA, the CDR3 is TGCAGTGCTAGTTACAGGGGGCGAGGCAATCAGCCCCAGCATTTT. This codes for CSASYRGRGNQPQHF.